The 26 T cell receptor beta chains presented below share a single source sample, sequenced in a study of neurological immune-mediated disorders. Time point noted: longitudinal time-point 2. TCRdb independently ran MiXCR on the 5' RACE reads; one entry per CDR3 protein. Of about 90,000 distinct CDR3 sequences listed, roughly 13% were seen once; the top ten hold approximately 4.5%. The specimen was PBMCs. All receptors come from a female donor with HTLV-1-associated myelopathy (HAM/TSP).

There are many counts of this clonotype. This sequence joins TRBV6-6 and TRBJ2-1, with D perhaps matching TRBD2 (5 bases). CDR1 MNHNY and CDR2 SVGAGI come from the germline V gene (reference sequence). The CDR3 has 15 residues. Deletions cut 5 bases from V and 0 bases from J, with 11 bases between. The CDR3 bases are TGTGCCAGCAGTCCCAGCGGAGGCTCCTACAATGAGCAGTTCTTC. This sequence encodes CASSPSGGSYNEQFF.

The chain couples TRBV5-4 to TRBJ2-3; tentatively, D is TRBD1 (8 bases). Trimming stripped 4 bases from V and 9 bases from J, with 18 bases between. The CDR3 is made up of 14 amino acids. The germline V gene encodes CDR1 SGHNT and CDR2 YYREEE (reference sequence). The CDR3 here is CASSQQGGSETQYF. As DNA, the CDR3 is TGTGCCAGCAGCCAACAGGGGGGGAGTGAGACGCAGTATTTT. The complete variable domain, with remaining parts taken from reference TRBV5-4 and TRBJ2-3, reads ETGVTQSPTHLIKTRGQQVTLRCSSQSGHNTVSWYQQALGQGPQFIFQYYREEENGRGNFPPRFSGLQFPNYSSELNVNALELDDSALYLCASSQQGGSETQYFGPGTRLTVL.

This sequence joins TRBV18 and TRBJ1-1, with 8 bases aligning to TRBD1. Germline lookup yields CDR1 KGHSH and CDR2 LQKENI. The CDR3 length is 15 residues. The V and J ends lost 3 bases and 0 bases, in that order; junction bases with no gene match: 3. The CDR3 DNA reads as TGTGCCAGCTCACCTACACAGGGGGTGAACACTGAAGCTTTCTTT. It translates to CASSPTQGVNTEAFF.

This clonotype was observed at least ten times. The J gene is TRBJ2-2, the V gene TRBV24-1, with D perhaps matching TRBD2 (5 bases). The CDR3 runs to 17 residues. Trimming took off 1 base at V and 3 bases at J, with 14 bases between the two ends. Germline V CDR1 and CDR2: KGHDR, SFDVKD. The CDR3 nucleotides are TGTGCCACCAGTGATTTCGGGAAGGGTAGGGACACCGGGGAGCTGTTTTTT. The encoded protein is CATSDFGKGRDTGELFF.

The genes are TRBV2 and TRBJ2-3; TRBD2 matches 8 bases. V was clipped by 3 bases and J by 0 bases; unmatched bases: 8. The germline V gene encodes CDR1 SNHLY and CDR2 FYNNEI. This CDR3 is built from 17 residues. The CDR3: CASSDSIAGRSTDTQYF. The CDR3 DNA reads TGTGCCAGCAGTGACAGCATAGCGGGGAGAAGCACAGATACGCAGTATTTT. The whole variable domain, filled in from reference TRBV2 and TRBJ2-3, reads EPEVTQTPSHQVTQMGQEVILRCVPISNHLYFYWYRQILGQKVEFLVSFYNNEISEKSEIFDDQFSVERPDGSNFTLKIRSTKLEDSAMYFCASSDSIAGRSTDTQYFGPGTRLTVL.

This clonotype appeared many times. The J gene is TRBJ2-5, the V gene TRBV5-6, with 8 bases fitting TRBD2. V lost 2 bases to trimming and J lost 1 base; unmatched junction nucleotides: 7. CDR3 length: 16 residues. From germline, CDR1 is SGHDT and CDR2 YYEEEE. CDR3 loop: CASSLRGGGPQETQYF. Written as DNA, the CDR3 is TGTGCCAGCAGCTTACGCGGCGGGGGGCCCCAAGAGACCCAGTACTTC.

This clonotype has just a few counts. The chain links TRBV27 to TRBJ2-2; D is perhaps TRBD2 (7 bases). The CDR3 loop spans 18 amino acids. Trimming shortened V by 0 bases and J by 4 bases, and 18 bases separated the two germline ends. Per the germline V gene, CDR1 is MNHEY and CDR2 is SMNVEV (reference sequence). CDR3 sequence reads: CASSLSNRGALPTGELFF. In DNA form, the CDR3 reads TGTGCCAGCAGTTTATCGAATCGGGGGGCCCTCCCCACCGGGGAGCTGTTTTTT.

This clonotype was counted ten times or more. This chain connects TRBV2 to TRBJ1-4, with D hard to call. Germline V CDR1 and CDR2: SNHLY, FYNNEI. The length of the CDR3 is 13 residues. V lost 6 bases to trimming and J lost 7 bases, with 12 bases between them. As DNA, the CDR3 is TGTGCCAGCAGGACGACTAGTAGTGAAAAACTGTTTTTT. It is translated as CASRTTSSEKLFF.

This clonotype occurred many times. The chain is built from TRBV5-5 and TRBJ2-7; 11 bases line up with TRBD2. CDR1 is SGHKS, CDR2 YYEKEE, per germline (reference sequence). J lost 4 bases, V lost 3 bases, and 6 bases had no gene match. The CDR3 is 15 residues long. The CDR3 nucleotides are TGTGCCAGCAGCTCCTTGACTAGCGGGGCGTACGAGCAGTACTTC. As protein: CASSSLTSGAYEQYF.

This clonotype was counted a single time. The rearrangement uses TRBV20-1 and TRBJ2-7; 7 nucleotides align to TRBD1. The CDR3 has 14 amino acids. The V and J ends lost 6 bases and 3 bases, in that order; junction bases with no gene match: 11. Germline loops: CDR1 DFQATT, CDR2 SNEGSKA (reference sequence). Written as DNA, the CDR3 is TGCAGTGCCAGAACAGGGGATGTAGGCTACGAGCAGTACTTC. It is translated as CSARTGDVGYEQYF.

This clonotype was seen ten or more times. The chain combines TRBV14 with TRBJ1-4; the D is unclear. Per germline, CDR1 SGHDN and CDR2 FVKESK. The CDR3 sequence is 13 residues long. V shed 0 bases and J shed 11 bases, with 10 bases lying between them. CDR3 sequence reads: CASSQDNRAKLFF. In nucleotides, the CDR3 is TGTGCCAGCAGCCAAGATAACCGGGCCAAACTGTTTTTT. Full variable domain (rest looked up from reference TRBV14 and TRBJ1-4): EAGVTQFPSHSVIEKGQTVTLRCDPISGHDNLYWYRRVMGKEIKFLLHFVKESKQDESGMPNNRFLAERTGGTYSTLKVQPAELEDSGVYFCASSQDNRAKLFFGSGTQLSVL.

This clonotype was seen many times. The J gene is TRBJ2-3, the V gene TRBV6-1; the match to TRBD1 covers 9 bases. This CDR3 is 17 amino acids long. Germline V lookup: CDR1 MNHNS, CDR2 SASEGT. The junction had 13 bases not matched to a gene; V was cut back by 5 bases and J by 4 bases. CDR3 bases: TGTGCCAGCAGTCGGGCGAAAGGACAGGGGAGCTCAGATACGCAGTATTTT. As protein: CASSRAKGQGSSDTQYF.

This clonotype was observed at least ten times. The chain combines TRBV12-3 or TRBV12-4 with TRBJ2-1; D perhaps matches TRBD1 (6 bases). The germline V and J ends were trimmed by 3 bases and 9 bases, with 15 bases remaining between them. This CDR3 spans 14 amino acids. CDR3 in amino acids: CASSFVTGVAEQFF. CDR3 nucleotide sequence: TGTGCCAGCAGTTTCGTGACAGGAGTGGCTGAGCAGTTCTTC.

The V and J genes are TRBV5-1 and TRBJ2-7; no reliable D call. The CDR3 totals 14 residues. Trimming removed 0 bases from V and 3 bases from J, with 10 bases in between. From germline, CDR1 is SGHRS and CDR2 YFSETQ. The chain's CDR3 is CASSLEKHNYEQYF. CDR3 DNA: TGCGCCAGCAGCTTGGAGAAACATAACTACGAGCAGTACTTC.

This chain joins TRBV20-1 and TRBJ2-3; D gene uncertain. The ends were cut back, 1 base at V and 5 bases at J, with 4 bases in the middle. Germline CDR1 DFQATT, CDR2 SNEGSKA (reference sequence). This CDR3 has 11 residues. This CDR3 reads CSARGLDTQYF. The CDR3, as DNA: TGCAGTGCTAGAGGCTTAGATACGCAGTATTTT.

In this sample, this clonotype turned up many times. The chain carries TRBV5-5 and TRBJ2-1; possibly TRBD1 or TRBD2 for D (5 bases each). Germline V gene data show CDR1 as SGHKS and CDR2 as YYEKEE (reference sequence). Deletions cut 0 bases from V and 3 bases from J, with 10 bases between. The CDR3 has 15 amino acids. The CDR3 bases are TGTGCCAGCAGCTTGGCAGGGAGCGGCTACAATGAGCAGTTCTTC. Its translation is CASSLAGSGYNEQFF. Together with reference TRBV5-5 and TRBJ2-1, the CDR3 gives the full variable domain: DAGVTQSPTHLIKTRGQQVTLRCSPISGHKSVSWYQQVLGQGPQFIFQYYEKEERGRGNFPDRFSARQFPNYSSELNVNALLLGDSALYLCASSLAGSGYNEQFFGPGTRLTVL.

This clonotype came up many times. The V and J genes are TRBV5-1 and TRBJ2-5, with 11 bases lining up with TRBD1. CDR3 length equals 15 residues. The germline CDR1 and CDR2 sequences are SGHRS and YFSETQ. The ends lost 4 bases at V and 3 bases at J; junction bases unmatched: 5. The CDR3 sequence: CASSRAGQGEETQYF. The CDR3 DNA sequence: TGCGCCAGCAGCAGGGCGGGACAGGGGGAAGAGACCCAGTACTTC.

This clonotype was detected ten times or more. The CDR3 loop reads CASSLTPGQGAINEQFF. The CDR3, as DNA: TGTGCCAGCAGCTTGACGCCGGGACAGGGGGCGATCAATGAGCAGTTCTTC. The chain joins TRBV11-2 to TRBJ2-1; TRBD1 aligns across 12 bases. CDR3 length: 17 amino acids. Germline loops: CDR1 SGHAT, CDR2 FQNNGV. The ends lost 3 bases at V and 6 bases at J; junction bases unmatched: 9.

This clonotype showed up many times. The J gene is TRBJ2-3, the V gene TRBV10-3; D might be TRBD1 (6 bases). V was trimmed by 8 bases and J by 0 bases, leaving 9 bases between them. CDR1 ENHRY and CDR2 SYGVKD come from the germline V gene. CDR3 length equals 13 residues. CDR3 bases: TGTGCCATCCGCGACAGGAGCACAGATACGCAGTATTTT. This translates into CAIRDRSTDTQYF.

This clonotype was recorded many times. V and J are TRBV18 and TRBJ2-3, with 12 bases matching TRBD2. This CDR3 region has 16 residues. V lost 1 base, J lost 6 bases, and 5 bases stayed unmatched. Germline assignment: CDR1 KGHSH and CDR2 LQKENI. The CDR3 DNA follows: TGTGCCAGCTCACCACGGACTAGCGGGGCTGGGGATACGCAGTATTTT. Translating gives CASSPRTSGAGDTQYF.

In this sample, this clonotype turned up many times. The chain has TRBV2 and TRBJ1-5, with a tentative D call TRBD1 (5 bases). CDR1 is SNHLY, CDR2 FYNNEI, per germline. V shed 6 bases and J shed 4 bases, with 10 bases lying between them. The CDR3 is made up of 13 amino acids. The CDR3, as DNA: TGTGCCAGCAGGGAGGCAGGGAATCAGCCCCAGCATTTT. Amino acids: CASREAGNQPQHF.

This clonotype was found a few times. The CDR3 sequence: CASFSPGGQNTNEQFF. The DNA of the CDR3 is TGTGCCAGTTTTTCCCCTGGTGGACAGAATACAAATGAGCAGTTCTTC. The chain has TRBV28 and TRBJ2-1; the D gene is possibly TRBD1 (6 bases). Germline loops: CDR1 MDHEN, CDR2 SYDVKM. The CDR3 contains 16 residues. V was shortened by 9 bases and J by 7 bases, with 25 bases between the two germline ends.

In this sample, this clonotype turned up many times. The chain uses TRBV4-1 and TRBJ2-5, with D possibly TRBD2 on 7 matching bases. The V end was cut by 0 bases, the J end by 7 bases, with 18 bases between. CDR1 is MGHRA, CDR2 YSYEKL, per germline. CDR3 length equals 16 residues. DNA of the CDR3: TGCGCCAGCAGCCAAGATCTTCGGGGGGCTTCGCGGACCCAGTACTTC. Its translation is CASSQDLRGASRTQYF.

This clonotype showed up many times. The rearrangement uses TRBV5-6 and TRBJ2-5, with D hard to call. The CDR3 spans 16 residues. Germline CDR1 and CDR2: SGHDT and YYEEEE. The V gene lost 6 bases and the J gene lost 2 bases, with 20 bases spanning the gap. CDR3 in amino acids: CASISPLKLPQETQYF. CDR3 nucleotide sequence: TGTGCCAGCATCTCTCCCCTGAAGCTACCTCAAGAGACCCAGTACTTC. Based on the CDR3 plus reference TRBV5-6 and TRBJ2-5, the full variable domain is DAGVTQSPTHLIKTRGQQVTLRCSPKSGHDTVSWYQQALGQGPQFIFQYYEEEERQRGNFPDRFSGHQFPNYSSELNVNALLLGDSALYLCASISPLKLPQETQYFGPGTRLLVL.

This clonotype was seen ten or more times. The J gene is TRBJ2-5, the V gene TRBV12-5; D remains ambiguous. Trimming removed 2 bases from V and 3 bases from J, with 10 bases in between. The CDR3 is 14 residues long. CDR1 and CDR2 from the germline V gene are LGHNT and FRNRAP. The CDR3 here is CASGLITSEETQYF. The CDR3 nucleotides read TGTGCTAGTGGTTTGATTACGTCGGAAGAGACCCAGTACTTC.

This clonotype has at least ten counts. This rearrangement joins TRBV5-1 to TRBJ2-6; D might be TRBD1 (6 bases). Germline CDR1 and CDR2: SGHRS and YFSETQ. CDR3 length: 16 amino acids. V was cut by 0 bases and J by 0 bases, with 7 bases left in between. The CDR3 sequence is CASSLGTASGANVLTF. DNA for the CDR3: TGCGCCAGCAGCTTGGGGACAGCCTCTGGGGCCAACGTCCTGACTTTC.